This T cell receptor beta chain derives from a study of blood T cell repertoires in COVID-19. Whole-study context: Whether acute or convalescent, the COVID-19 samples came from the United States, Italy and Spain. The analysed material was cDNA or gDNA that came from T cells, B-cell-depleted T cells, or PBMCs.

Per the original data handling: Amplified reference gene primers provided the basis for estimating nucleated cell counts. This table comes from immunoSEQ multiplex PCR, and its TCRdb copy is limited to in-frame clones, with some not included. V and J calls and clone size come straight from that table; D and trimming were deduced from the DNA. The data show about 360,000 clones, around 83% seen once. CDR1 is SGHTA and CDR2 is FQGNSA in the germline V gene. The CDR3 has 16 residues. V dropped 5 bases and J dropped 0; count of bases not matched to a gene: 6. This chain connects TRBV7-2 to TRBJ2-3; 9 bases line up with TRBD2. This TCR was sampled from a man aged 25-45 years with active or convalescent COVID-19. The source material was peripheral blood. The CDR3 sequence is CASSPGTSWSTDTQYF. The CDR3 nucleotides read TGTGCCAGCAGCCCTGGGACTAGCTGGAGCACAGATACGCAGTATTTT.